These 24 T cell receptor beta chains came from one sample sequenced in a study of blood T cell repertoires in COVID-19. The protocol was immunoSEQ multiplex PCR, while the TCRdb copy is restricted to in-frame clones and leaves out a portion. The top ten clones hold approximately 2% of a sample with a few hundred thousand clones, 75% to 90% of them seen once. Sequenced material: peripheral blood. The receptors were gathered from a man aged 25-45 years with active or convalescent COVID-19.

CDR3 protein: CASRLAGTGNGYTF. CDR3 nucleotide sequence: TGTGCAAGTCGCTTAGCGGGGACAGGGAATGGCTACACCTTC. The chain carries TRBV12-2 and TRBJ1-2; the D call of TRBD1 is as the table states it, not checked on the DNA. TRBV12-2 is designated a pseudogene. CDR3 length equals 14 residues.

The V call is TRBV2, the J call TRBJ2-2; 7 positions agree with TRBD1. The junction had 6 bases not matched to a gene; V was cut back by 9 bases and J by 2 bases. Germline V gene lookup returns CDR1 SNHLY and CDR2 FYNNEI. The CDR3 is 14 amino acids. CDR3 sequence: CARTRGSNTGELFF. The CDR3 DNA reads TGTGCCAGAACCAGGGGGAGTAACACCGGGGAGCTGTTTTTT.

The V call is TRBV7-9, the J call TRBJ2-7, with D perhaps matching TRBD1 (7 bases). The length of the CDR3 is 13 residues. Germline V gene lookup returns CDR1 SEHNR and CDR2 FQNEAQ (reference sequence). Trimming removed 6 bases from V and 4 bases from J, with 13 bases in between. CDR3 DNA sequence: TGTGCCAGCAGTACACAGGGGAGGTACGAGCAGTACTTC. Its translation is CASSTQGRYEQYF.

The rearrangement links TRBV2 to TRBJ2-7; D gene ambiguous. Trimming removed 5 bases at V and 2 bases at J, with 16 bases between. This CDR3 is built from 15 residues. The germline CDR1 and CDR2 sequences are SNHLY and FYNNEI. CDR3 nucleotides: TGTGCCAGCAGTCCGCTCCCTGGGCCTACCTACGAGCAGTACTTC. It yields the protein CASSPLPGPTYEQYF.

The J gene is TRBJ2-1, the V gene TRBV7-9, with a tentative D call TRBD2 (6 bases). The CDR3 extends over 15 amino acids. V was clipped by 1 base and J by 7 bases, with 14 bases between them. Germline lookup yields CDR1 SEHNR and CDR2 FQNEAQ (reference sequence). Here the CDR3 DNA reads TGTGCCAGCAGCTTAGTGGTACTAGCAGTTAATGAGCAGTTCTTC. Translating it yields CASSLVVLAVNEQFF.

CDR3 sequence reads: CASSLPSGDEQYF. DNA for the CDR3: TGTGCCAGCAGCTTACCTTCAGGGGACGAGCAGTACTTC. The J gene is TRBJ2-7, the V gene TRBV7-8; possible D gene TRBD1, 6 bases. The CDR3 spans 13 residues. Germline CDR1 SGHVS, CDR2 FQNEAQ. The V end was cut by 2 bases, the J end by 5 bases, with 10 bases between.

CDR3 DNA sequence: TGTGCCACCGAGCCCCCCCGGGACTTCTACTATGGCTACACCTTC. Protein product: CATEPPRDFYYGYTF. V and J are TRBV7-2 and TRBJ1-2, with D perhaps matching TRBD1 (5 bases). Deletions cut 10 bases from V and 3 bases from J, with 21 bases between. Germline CDR1 is SGHTA and CDR2 is FQGNSA. The CDR3 contains 15 residues.

V is TRBV7-8 and J is TRBJ1-4; 7 nucleotides align to TRBD1. Germline loops: CDR1 SGHVS, CDR2 FQNEAQ. V gave up 2 bases and J gave up 10 bases; unmatched junction bases: 10. This CDR3 has 15 residues. The CDR3 here is CASSLNWGQGGKLFF. The CDR3 DNA reads as TGTGCCAGCAGCTTAAATTGGGGGCAGGGGGGAAAACTGTTTTTT.

This chain uses TRBV2 with TRBJ2-3, with 12 bases that match TRBD2. J lost 4 bases, V lost 3 bases, and 5 bases had no gene match. The CDR3 is made up of 16 amino acids. CDR1 is SNHLY, CDR2 FYNNEI, per germline. Written as DNA, the CDR3 is TGTGCCAGCAGTGACGCTAGCGGGGGGGCCTCAGATACGCAGTATTTT. Its protein product is CASSDASGGASDTQYF.

This clone was counted once. The genes are TRBV4-1 and TRBJ2-5, with 7 bases matching TRBD2. This CDR3 is 14 amino acids long. Germline assignment: CDR1 MGHRA and CDR2 YSYEKL. Trimming took 1 base from V and 5 from J; bases not matched to a gene: 4. CDR3 in amino acids: CASSQVGGRETQYF. CDR3 coding DNA: TGCGCCAGCAGCCAAGTGGGGGGGAGGGAGACCCAGTACTTC.

The chain couples TRBV5-1 to TRBJ2-7; TRBD1 matches at 8 bases. The CDR3 is 15 amino acids. J was trimmed by 7 bases and V by 4 bases; bases with no gene match: 13. CDR1 and CDR2 from the germline V gene are SGHRS and YFSETQ. CDR3: CASSVAGTGAGEQYF. The CDR3 region has the DNA TGCGCCAGCAGCGTTGCCGGGACAGGTGCTGGGGAGCAGTACTTC.

This chain connects TRBV6-6 to TRBJ2-1; TRBD2 might be the D (5 bases). Trimming removed 2 bases at V and 6 bases at J, with 17 bases between. There are 16 residues in the CDR3. Germline V lookup: CDR1 MNHNY, CDR2 SVGAGI (reference sequence). The CDR3 coding sequence is TGTGCCAGCAGTTACCCAGCGGACGGGATAGGCAATGAGCAGTTCTTC. Amino acid sequence: CASSYPADGIGNEQFF.

This clone was picked up one time. The chain has TRBV9 and TRBJ1-1, with 11 bases fitting TRBD1. The germline CDR1 and CDR2 sequences are SGDLS and YYNGEE. V gave up 4 bases and J gave up 4 bases; unmatched junction bases: 6. The CDR3 is 15 residues long. CDR3 protein: CASSPRTGGGTEAFF. The CDR3, as DNA: TGTGCCAGCAGCCCGAGGACAGGGGGCGGCACTGAAGCTTTCTTT.

The chain is built from TRBV29-1 and TRBJ1-2, with D perhaps TRBD1 (6 bases). Germline V gives CDR1 SQVTM, CDR2 ANQGSEA. V was clipped by 4 bases and J by 3 bases, with 33 bases between them. The CDR3 consists of 20 residues. CDR3 protein: CSVALGQVQGNFKTHYGYTF. CDR3 bases: TGCAGCGTTGCTCTGGGCCAAGTTCAGGGGAACTTCAAGACGCACTATGGCTACACCTTC. The full variable domain, completed using reference TRBV29-1 and TRBJ1-2, is SAVISQKPSRDICQRGTSLTIQCQVDSQVTMMFWYRQQPGQSLTLIATANQGSEATYESGFVIDKFPISRPNLTFSTLTVSNMSPEDSSIYLCSVALGQVQGNFKTHYGYTFGSGTRLTVV.

V gene TRBV7-9 combines with J gene TRBJ2-1, with D possibly TRBD2 on 6 matching bases. Looked up from germline, CDR1 is SEHNR and CDR2 is FQNEAQ (reference sequence). Trimming cost V 4 bases and J 3 bases, with 16 bases left between them. This CDR3 region has 16 residues. The CDR3 nucleotides are TGTGCCAGCAGCTCCCCCTCGGGGAGGAGCTACAATGAGCAGTTCTTC. This translates into CASSSPSGRSYNEQFF.

J is TRBJ1-1 and V is TRBV4-1; D unresolved. Germline lookup yields CDR1 MGHRA and CDR2 YSYEKL. This CDR3 spans 13 amino acids. Trimming took off 2 bases at V and 1 base at J, with 5 bases between the two ends. The CDR3 reads CASSQFRNTEAFF. Here the CDR3 DNA reads TGCGCCAGCAGCCAATTCCGGAACACTGAAGCTTTCTTT.

The CDR3: CASSLSQGFAPYF. CDR3 sequence (DNA): TGTGCCAGCAGTTTGAGTCAGGGCTTTGCTCCCTACTTC. J is TRBJ2-7 and V is TRBV12-3 or TRBV12-4, with D tentatively TRBD1 (5 bases). V lost 3 bases to trimming and J lost 13 bases, with 19 bases between them. The CDR3 is 13 residues long.

The chain is built from TRBV6-6 and TRBJ1-1; 7 bases are a match to TRBD1. The length of the CDR3 is 13 residues. Germline assignment: CDR1 MNHNY and CDR2 SVGAGI (reference sequence). With 7 bases clipped from V and 10 bases from J, the junction kept 12 bases outside the gene matches. The CDR3 loop reads CASKIGPRDRAFF. DNA of the CDR3: TGTGCCAGCAAGATCGGCCCCCGGGACAGAGCTTTCTTT.

Only a few counts were recorded for this clone. The rearrangement links TRBV3-1 (or the pseudogene TRBV3-2) to TRBJ2-1, with 8 bases aligning to TRBD2. CDR3 length: 18 amino acids. Germline assignment: CDR1 LGHDT and CDR2 YNNKEL (reference sequence). With 4 bases clipped from V and 3 bases from J, the junction kept 14 bases outside the gene matches. CDR3 DNA sequence: TGTGCCAGCAGCCCCCAAGGGGAGTTAGCGGGGCTCTACAATGAGCAGTTCTTC. This sequence encodes CASSPQGELAGLYNEQFF.

This clone was seen just once. The chain joins TRBV6-5 to TRBJ1-1, with 8 bases identical to TRBD1. CDR1 is MNHEY, CDR2 SVGAGI, per germline. The CDR3 consists of 13 residues. V dropped 7 bases and J dropped 5; count of bases not matched to a gene: 6. The CDR3 DNA follows: TGTGCCAGCATCCAGGGGGCAGGAACTGAAGCTTTCTTT. Its translation: CASIQGAGTEAFF.

The chain recombines TRBV6-1 with TRBJ2-7, with D possibly TRBD1 on 6 matching bases. This CDR3 spans 15 amino acids. CDR1 MNHNS and CDR2 SASEGT come from the germline V gene. Trimming removed 1 base from V and 1 base from J, with 11 bases in between. CDR3 region: CASSEGQGPSYEQYF. The CDR3 bases are TGTGCCAGCAGTGAAGGGCAGGGGCCTTCCTACGAGCAGTACTTC.

V gene TRBV7-8 combines with J gene TRBJ2-7; 8 nucleotides line up with TRBD1. Losses at the gene ends were 6 bases for V and 1 base for J; bases not matched to a gene: 11. The V gene's germline CDR1 is SGHVS and CDR2 FQNEAQ. The CDR3 covers 16 residues. CDR3 residues: CASRNPGGAGSYEQYF. The CDR3 nucleotides read TGTGCCAGCAGGAATCCAGGGGGCGCGGGGTCCTACGAGCAGTACTTC. The full variable domain, in which reference TRBV7-8 and TRBJ2-7 provide the parts outside the CDR3, is GAGVSQSPRYKVAKRGQDVALRCDPISGHVSLFWYQQALGQGPEFLTYFQNEAQLDKSGLPSDRFFAERPEGSVSTLKIQRTQQEDSAVYLCASRNPGGAGSYEQYFGPGTRLTVT.

This chain connects TRBV2 to TRBJ2-7; 7 positions agree with TRBD1. From germline, CDR1 is SNHLY and CDR2 FYNNEI. CDR3 length: 14 residues. Unmatched junction bases numbered 9, after V lost 5 bases and J lost 5 bases. The CDR3 reads CASSSDRMLHEQYF. The CDR3 nucleotides read TGTGCCAGCAGTTCGGACAGGATGCTCCACGAGCAGTACTTC.

The rearrangement joins TRBV14 to TRBJ1-5; TRBD1 matches at 10 bases. The ends lost 3 bases at V and 5 bases at J; junction bases unmatched: 7. There are 16 residues in the CDR3. Germline-derived CDR1 and CDR2 are SGHDN and FVKESK. CDR3 protein: CASSQDAGTGDQPQHF. The CDR3 bases are TGTGCCAGCAGCCAGGACGCCGGGACAGGGGATCAGCCCCAGCATTTT. The complete variable domain, with remaining parts taken from reference TRBV14 and TRBJ1-5, reads EAGVTQFPSHSVIEKGQTVTLRCDPISGHDNLYWYRRVMGKEIKFLLHFVKESKQDESGMPNNRFLAERTGGTYSTLKVQPAELEDSGVYFCASSQDAGTGDQPQHFGDGTRLSIL.